This T cell receptor (beta chain) was retrieved from a study of post-analysis software for immune sequencing data. Looking at the study overall: The patients showed relapsing-remitting, secondary progressive and progressive-relapsing multiple sclerosis courses.

The study's findings and limits: Roughly five TRBV segments were significantly more frequent in patients than in controls. TRBV5-6, TRBV5-1 and TRBV20-1 were among these segments. Patients with multiple sclerosis recorded significantly lower normalized Chao1 diversity than controls, the study found.

With regard to this clonotype: Its specificity is not known.

Germline CDR1 MNHEY, CDR2 SVGAGI. The CDR3 totals 15 residues. V lost 2 bases and J 2 bases, leaving 13 bases between the germline ends. cDNA libraries of TCR beta carried unique molecular identifiers. TCRdb ran MiXCR on the PCR reads and lists one entry per CDR3 protein. Found here are approximately 400,000 distinct CDR3 sequences, less than 40% of them singletons; the top ten hold 13%. The clonotype comes from a girl aged 5-17 years with multiple sclerosis. Sequenced: blood. V is TRBV6-5 and J is TRBJ2-7; D might be TRBD1 or TRBD2, each matching 6 bases. As DNA, the CDR3 is TGTGCCAGCAGTTACACGGGGGCTAATCCCTACGAGCAGTACTTC. Translated: CASSYTGANPYEQYF.